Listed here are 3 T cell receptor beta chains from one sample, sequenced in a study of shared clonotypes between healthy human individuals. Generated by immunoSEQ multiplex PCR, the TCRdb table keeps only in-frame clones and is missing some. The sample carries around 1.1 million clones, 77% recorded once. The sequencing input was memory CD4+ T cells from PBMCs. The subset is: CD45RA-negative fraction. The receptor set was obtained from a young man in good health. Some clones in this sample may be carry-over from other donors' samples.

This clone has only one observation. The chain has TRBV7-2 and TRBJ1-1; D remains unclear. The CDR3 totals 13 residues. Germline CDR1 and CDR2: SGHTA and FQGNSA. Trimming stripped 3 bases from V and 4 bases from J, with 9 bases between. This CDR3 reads CASSFGGFTEAFF. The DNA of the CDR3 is TGTGCCAGCAGCTTTGGAGGGTTCACTGAAGCTTTCTTT.

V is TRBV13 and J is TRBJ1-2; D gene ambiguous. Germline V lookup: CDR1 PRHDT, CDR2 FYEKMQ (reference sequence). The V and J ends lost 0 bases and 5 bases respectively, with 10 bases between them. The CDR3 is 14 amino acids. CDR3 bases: TGTGCCAGCAGCTTAGGGGCAGGAGAGTATGGCTACACCTTC. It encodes CASSLGAGEYGYTF.

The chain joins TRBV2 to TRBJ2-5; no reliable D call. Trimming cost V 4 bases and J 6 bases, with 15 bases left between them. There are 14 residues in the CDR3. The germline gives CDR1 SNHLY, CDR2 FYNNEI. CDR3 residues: CASSVLNFSKTQYF. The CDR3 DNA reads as TGTGCCAGCAGTGTTCTGAATTTCTCGAAGACCCAGTACTTC.